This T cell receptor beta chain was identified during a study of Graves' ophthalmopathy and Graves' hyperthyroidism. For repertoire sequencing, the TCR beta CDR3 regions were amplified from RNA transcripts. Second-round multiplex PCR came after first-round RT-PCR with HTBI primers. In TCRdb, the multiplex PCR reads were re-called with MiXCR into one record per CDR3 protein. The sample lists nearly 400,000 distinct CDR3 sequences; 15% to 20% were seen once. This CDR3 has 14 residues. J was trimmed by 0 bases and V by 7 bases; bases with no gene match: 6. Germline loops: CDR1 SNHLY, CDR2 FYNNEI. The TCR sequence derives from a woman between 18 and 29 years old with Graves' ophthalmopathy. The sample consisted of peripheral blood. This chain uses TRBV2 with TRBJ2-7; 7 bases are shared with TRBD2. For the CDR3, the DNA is TGTGCCAGCATTAAAAGCGGGACCTCCTACGAGCAGTACTTC. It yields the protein CASIKSGTSYEQYF.